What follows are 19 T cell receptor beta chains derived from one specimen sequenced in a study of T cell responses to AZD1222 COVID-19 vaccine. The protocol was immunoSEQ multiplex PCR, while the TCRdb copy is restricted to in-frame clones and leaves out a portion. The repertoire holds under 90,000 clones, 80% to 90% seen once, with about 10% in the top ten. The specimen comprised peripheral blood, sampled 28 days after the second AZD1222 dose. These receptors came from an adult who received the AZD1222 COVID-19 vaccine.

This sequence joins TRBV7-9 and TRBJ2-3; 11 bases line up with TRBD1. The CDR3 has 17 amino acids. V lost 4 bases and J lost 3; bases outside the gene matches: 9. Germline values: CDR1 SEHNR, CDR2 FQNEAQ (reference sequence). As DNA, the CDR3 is TGTGCCAGCAGCTCCGGGACAGGGGGATTTGAGACAGATACGCAGTATTTT. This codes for CASSSGTGGFETDTQYF.

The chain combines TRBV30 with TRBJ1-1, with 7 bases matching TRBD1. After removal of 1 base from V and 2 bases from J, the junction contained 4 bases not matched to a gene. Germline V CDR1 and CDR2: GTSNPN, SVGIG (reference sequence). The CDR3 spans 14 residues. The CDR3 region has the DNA TGTGCCTGGAGTGGTAGGGGGCTCAACACTGAAGCTTTCTTT. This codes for CAWSGRGLNTEAFF.

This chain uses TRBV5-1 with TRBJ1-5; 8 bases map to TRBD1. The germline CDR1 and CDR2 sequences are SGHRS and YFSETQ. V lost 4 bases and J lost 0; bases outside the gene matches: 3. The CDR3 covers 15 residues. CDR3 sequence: CASSPTGDSNQPQHF. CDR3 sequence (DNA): TGCGCCAGCAGCCCGACAGGGGATAGCAATCAGCCCCAGCATTTT.

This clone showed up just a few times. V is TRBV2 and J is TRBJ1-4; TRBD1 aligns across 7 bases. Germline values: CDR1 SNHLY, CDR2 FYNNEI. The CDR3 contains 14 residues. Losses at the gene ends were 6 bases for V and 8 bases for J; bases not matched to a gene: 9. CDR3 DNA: TGTGCCAGCAGCCGACAGGGACCGGGGGAAAAACTGTTTTTT. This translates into CASSRQGPGEKLFF.

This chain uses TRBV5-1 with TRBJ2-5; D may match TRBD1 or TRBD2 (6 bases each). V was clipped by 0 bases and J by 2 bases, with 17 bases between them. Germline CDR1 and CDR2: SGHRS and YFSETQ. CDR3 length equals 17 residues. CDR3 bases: TGCGCCAGCAGCTTGGGCCCGCGGGCGGGGACACAAGAGACCCAGTACTTC. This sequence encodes CASSLGPRAGTQETQYF.

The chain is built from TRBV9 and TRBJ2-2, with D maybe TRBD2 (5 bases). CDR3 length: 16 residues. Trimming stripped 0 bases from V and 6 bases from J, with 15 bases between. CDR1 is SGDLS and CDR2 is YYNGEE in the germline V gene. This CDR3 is CASSVAGGSIAGELFF. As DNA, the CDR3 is TGTGCCAGCAGCGTAGCTGGTGGGAGCATCGCCGGGGAGCTGTTTTTT.

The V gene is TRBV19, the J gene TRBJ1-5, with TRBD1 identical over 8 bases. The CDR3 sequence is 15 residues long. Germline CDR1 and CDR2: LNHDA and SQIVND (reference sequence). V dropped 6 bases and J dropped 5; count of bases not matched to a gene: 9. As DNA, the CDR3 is TGTGCCAGTAGCCTCCAGGGGGCGGACTATCAGCCCCAGCATTTT. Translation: CASSLQGADYQPQHF.

The CDR3 nucleotides read TGCAGCGTTGAGCGAGGGGGGGGTAATGAAAAACTGTTTTTT. It yields the protein CSVERGGGNEKLFF. V gene TRBV29-1 combines with J gene TRBJ1-4; TRBD1 is a possible D gene (6 bases). The CDR3 loop spans 14 amino acids. Looked up from germline, CDR1 is SQVTM and CDR2 is ANQGSEA. Deletions cut 3 bases from V and 4 bases from J, with 12 bases between.

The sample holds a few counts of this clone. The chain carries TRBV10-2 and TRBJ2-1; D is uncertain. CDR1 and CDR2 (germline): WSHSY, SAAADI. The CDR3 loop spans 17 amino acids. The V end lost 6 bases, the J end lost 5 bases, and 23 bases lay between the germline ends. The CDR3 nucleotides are TGCGCCAGCAGCCCCGATGAGACGGTCTTAGTGAACAATGAGCAGTTCTTC. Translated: CASSPDETVLVNNEQFF.

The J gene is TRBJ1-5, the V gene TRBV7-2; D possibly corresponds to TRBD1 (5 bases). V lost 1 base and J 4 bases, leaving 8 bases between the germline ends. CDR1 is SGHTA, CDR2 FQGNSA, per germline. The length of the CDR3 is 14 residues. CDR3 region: CASSLDDRNQPQHF. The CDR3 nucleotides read TGTGCCAGCAGCTTAGACGACAGAAATCAGCCCCAGCATTTT. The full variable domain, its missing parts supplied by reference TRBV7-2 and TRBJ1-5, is GAGVSQSPSNKVTEKGKDVELRCDPISGHTALYWYRQSLGQGLEFLIYFQGNSAPDKSGLPSDRFSAERTGGSVSTLTIQRTQQEDSAVYLCASSLDDRNQPQHFGDGTRLSIL.

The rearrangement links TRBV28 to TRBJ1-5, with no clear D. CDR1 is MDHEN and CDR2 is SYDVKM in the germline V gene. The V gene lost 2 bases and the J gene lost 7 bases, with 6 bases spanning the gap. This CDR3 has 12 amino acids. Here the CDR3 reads CASSLSLQPQHF. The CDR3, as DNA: TGTGCCAGCAGTTTAAGCTTGCAGCCCCAGCATTTT. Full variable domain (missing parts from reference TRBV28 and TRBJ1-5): DVKVTQSSRYLVKRTGEKVFLECVQDMDHENMFWYRQDPGLGLRLIYFSYDVKMKEKGDIPEGYSVSREKKERFSLILESASTNQTSMYLCASSLSLQPQHFGDGTRLSIL.

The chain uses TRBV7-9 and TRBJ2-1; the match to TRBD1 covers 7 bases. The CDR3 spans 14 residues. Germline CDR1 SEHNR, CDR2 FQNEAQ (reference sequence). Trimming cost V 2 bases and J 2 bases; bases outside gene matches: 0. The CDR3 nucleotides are TGTGCCAGCAGCTTAACAGGGGCCTACAATGAGCAGTTCTTC. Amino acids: CASSLTGAYNEQFF.

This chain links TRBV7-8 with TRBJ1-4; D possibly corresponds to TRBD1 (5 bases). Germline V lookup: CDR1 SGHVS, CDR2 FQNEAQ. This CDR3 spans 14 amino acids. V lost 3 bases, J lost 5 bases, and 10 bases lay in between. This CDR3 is CASSFWQGNEKLFF. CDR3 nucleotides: TGTGCCAGCAGCTTTTGGCAGGGCAATGAAAAACTGTTTTTT.

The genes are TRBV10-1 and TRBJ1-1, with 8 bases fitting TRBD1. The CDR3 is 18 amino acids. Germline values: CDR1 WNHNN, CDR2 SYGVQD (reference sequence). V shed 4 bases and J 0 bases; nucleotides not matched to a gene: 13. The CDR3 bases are TGCGCCAGCAGTGCACAGGGGGTCGTTGTGGGATTGAACACTGAAGCTTTCTTT. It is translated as CASSAQGVVVGLNTEAFF.

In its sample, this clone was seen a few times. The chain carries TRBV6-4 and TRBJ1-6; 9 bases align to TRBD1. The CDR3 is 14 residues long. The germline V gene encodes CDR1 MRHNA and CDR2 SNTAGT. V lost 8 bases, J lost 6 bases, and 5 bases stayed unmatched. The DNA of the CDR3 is TGTGCCAGCCGGGACAGGGTGGGTAATTCACCCCTCCACTTT. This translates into CASRDRVGNSPLHF.

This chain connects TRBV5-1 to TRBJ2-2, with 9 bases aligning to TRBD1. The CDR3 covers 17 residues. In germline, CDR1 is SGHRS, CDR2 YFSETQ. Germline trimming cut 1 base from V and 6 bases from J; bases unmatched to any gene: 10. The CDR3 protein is CASSLIRDRVGPGELFF. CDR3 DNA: TGCGCCAGCAGCTTGATTCGGGACAGGGTAGGCCCCGGGGAGCTGTTTTTT.

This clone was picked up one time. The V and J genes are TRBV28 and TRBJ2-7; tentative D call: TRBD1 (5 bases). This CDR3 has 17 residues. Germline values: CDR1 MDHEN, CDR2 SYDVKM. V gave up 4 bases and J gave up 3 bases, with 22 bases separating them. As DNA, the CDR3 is TGTGCCAGCAGTTCCTTCGCCGGACACGGAATAAGCTACGAGCAGTACTTC. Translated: CASSSFAGHGISYEQYF.

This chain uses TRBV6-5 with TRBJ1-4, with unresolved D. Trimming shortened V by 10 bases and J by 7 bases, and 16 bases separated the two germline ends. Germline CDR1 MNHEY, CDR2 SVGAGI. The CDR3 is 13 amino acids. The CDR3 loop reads CATRLRQAEKLFF. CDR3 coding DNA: TGTGCCACCAGACTCCGGCAAGCTGAAAAACTGTTTTTT.

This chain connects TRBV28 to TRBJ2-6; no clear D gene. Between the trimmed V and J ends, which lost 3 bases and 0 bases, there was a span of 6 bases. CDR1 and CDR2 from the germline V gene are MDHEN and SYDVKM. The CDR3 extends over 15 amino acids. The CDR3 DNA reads TGTGCCAGCAGTTTTTCGGGCTCTGGGGCCAACGTCCTGACTTTC. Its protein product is CASSFSGSGANVLTF.